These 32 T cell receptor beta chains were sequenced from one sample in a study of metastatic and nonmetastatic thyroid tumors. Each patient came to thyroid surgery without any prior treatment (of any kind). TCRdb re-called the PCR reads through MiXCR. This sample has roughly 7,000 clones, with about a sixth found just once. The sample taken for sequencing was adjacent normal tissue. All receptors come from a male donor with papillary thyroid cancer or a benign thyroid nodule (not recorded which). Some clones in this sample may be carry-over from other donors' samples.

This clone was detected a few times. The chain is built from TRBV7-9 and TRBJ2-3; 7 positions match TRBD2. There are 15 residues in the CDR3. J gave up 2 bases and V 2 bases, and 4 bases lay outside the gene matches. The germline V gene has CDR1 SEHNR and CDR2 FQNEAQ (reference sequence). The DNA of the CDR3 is TGTGCCAGCAGCTTAATGGCGGGAGCCACAGATACGCAGTATTTT. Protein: CASSLMAGATDTQYF.

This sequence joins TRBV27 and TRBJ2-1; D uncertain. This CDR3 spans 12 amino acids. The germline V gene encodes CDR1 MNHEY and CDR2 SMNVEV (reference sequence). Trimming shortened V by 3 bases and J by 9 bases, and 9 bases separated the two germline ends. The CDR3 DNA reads TGTGCCAGCAGTTTTAGGCCCCCTGAGCAGTTCTTC. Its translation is CASSFRPPEQFF.

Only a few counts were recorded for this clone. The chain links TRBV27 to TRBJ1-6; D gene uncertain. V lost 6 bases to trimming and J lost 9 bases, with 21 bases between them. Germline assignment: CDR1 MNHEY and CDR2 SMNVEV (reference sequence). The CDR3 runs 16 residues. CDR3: CASSLNPFGGGSPLHF. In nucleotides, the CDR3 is TGTGCCAGCAGCTTAAATCCGTTCGGAGGAGGTTCACCCCTCCACTTT.

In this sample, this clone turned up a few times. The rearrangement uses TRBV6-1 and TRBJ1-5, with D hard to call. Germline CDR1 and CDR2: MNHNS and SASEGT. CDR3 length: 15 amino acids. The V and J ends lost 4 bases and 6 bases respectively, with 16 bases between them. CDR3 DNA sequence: TGTGCCAGCAGTGGAACCGGTACCGATGGTCAGCCCCAGCATTTT. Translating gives CASSGTGTDGQPQHF.

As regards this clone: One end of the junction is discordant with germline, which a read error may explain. The CDR3 reads CASSIDRLNAEAFF. Written as DNA, the CDR3 is TGTGCCAGTAGTATAGACAGGCTGAACGCTGAAGCTTTCTTT. V gene TRBV19 combines with J gene TRBJ1-1; D not resolved. Germline V CDR1 and CDR2: LNHDA, SQIVND (reference sequence). The length of the CDR3 is 14 residues.

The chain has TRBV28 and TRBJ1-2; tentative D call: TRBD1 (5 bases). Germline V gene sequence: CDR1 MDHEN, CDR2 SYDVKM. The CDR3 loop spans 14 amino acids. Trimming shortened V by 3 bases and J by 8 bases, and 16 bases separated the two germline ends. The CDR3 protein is CASSFFEGLRGYTF. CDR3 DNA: TGTGCCAGCAGTTTTTTTGAGGGGTTACGCGGCTACACCTTC.

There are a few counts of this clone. The CDR3 spells CASSEAIGSSYGYTF. The CDR3 DNA follows: TGTGCCAGCAGTGAAGCTATAGGCAGTAGCTATGGCTACACCTTC. This chain connects TRBV6-1 to TRBJ1-2; D is undetermined. Per germline, CDR1 MNHNS and CDR2 SASEGT. This CDR3 has 15 residues. Trimming cost V 0 bases and J 4 bases, with 12 bases left between them.

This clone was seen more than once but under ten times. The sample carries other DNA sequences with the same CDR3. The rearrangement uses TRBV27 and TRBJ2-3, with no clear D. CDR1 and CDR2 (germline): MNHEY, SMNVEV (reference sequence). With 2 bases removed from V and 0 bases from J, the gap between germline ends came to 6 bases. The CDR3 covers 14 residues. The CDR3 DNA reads TGTGCCAGCAGTTTAAAGCTTAGCACAGATACGCAGTATTTT. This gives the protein CASSLKLSTDTQYF.

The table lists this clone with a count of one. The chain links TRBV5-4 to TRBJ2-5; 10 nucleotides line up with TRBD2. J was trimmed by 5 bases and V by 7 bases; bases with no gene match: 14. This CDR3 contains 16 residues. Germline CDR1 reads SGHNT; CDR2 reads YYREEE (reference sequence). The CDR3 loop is CASGMDPSGRFETQYF. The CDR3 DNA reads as TGTGCCAGCGGCATGGATCCTAGCGGGAGATTTGAGACCCAGTACTTC.

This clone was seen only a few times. CDR3 nucleotides: TGTGCCACCAGTGATTCCCGAGAGGATGGCAATCAGCCCCAGCATTTT. Protein sequence: CATSDSREDGNQPQHF. The chain is built from TRBV24-1 and TRBJ1-5; no clear D gene. The V end lost 2 bases, the J end lost 2 bases, and 12 bases lay between the germline ends. Germline CDR1 and CDR2: KGHDR and SFDVKD. This CDR3 region has 16 residues.

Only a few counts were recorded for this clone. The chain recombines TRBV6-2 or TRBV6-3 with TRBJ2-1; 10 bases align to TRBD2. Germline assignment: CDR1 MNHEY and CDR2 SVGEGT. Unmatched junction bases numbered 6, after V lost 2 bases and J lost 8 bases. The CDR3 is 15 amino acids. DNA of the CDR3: TGTGCCAGCAGTTACGCGGCTAGCGGGAGCGATGAGCAGTTCTTC. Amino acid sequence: CASSYAASGSDEQFF.

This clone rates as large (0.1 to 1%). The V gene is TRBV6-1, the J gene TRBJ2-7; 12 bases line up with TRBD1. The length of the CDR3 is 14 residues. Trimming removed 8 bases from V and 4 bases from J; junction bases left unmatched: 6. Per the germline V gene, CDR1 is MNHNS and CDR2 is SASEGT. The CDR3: CASRDRGRTYEQYF. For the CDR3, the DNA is TGTGCCAGCCGGGACAGGGGGCGCACGTACGAGCAGTACTTC.

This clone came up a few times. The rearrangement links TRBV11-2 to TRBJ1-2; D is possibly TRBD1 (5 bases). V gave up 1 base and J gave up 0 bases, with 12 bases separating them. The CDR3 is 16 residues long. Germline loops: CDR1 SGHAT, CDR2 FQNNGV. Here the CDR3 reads CASSLGQGTTNYGYTF. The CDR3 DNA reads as TGTGCCAGCAGCTTAGGCCAGGGCACTACTAACTATGGCTACACCTTC.

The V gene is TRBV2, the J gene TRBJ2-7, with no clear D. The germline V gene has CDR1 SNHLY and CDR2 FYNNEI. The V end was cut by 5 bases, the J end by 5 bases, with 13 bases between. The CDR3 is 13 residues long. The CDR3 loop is CASSPDVGNEQYF. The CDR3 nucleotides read TGTGCCAGCAGTCCCGACGTTGGTAACGAGCAGTACTTC.

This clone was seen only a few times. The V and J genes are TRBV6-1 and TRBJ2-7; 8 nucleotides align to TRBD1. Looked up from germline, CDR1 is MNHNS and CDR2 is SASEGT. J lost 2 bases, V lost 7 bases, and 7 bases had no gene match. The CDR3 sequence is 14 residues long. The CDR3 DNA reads TGTGCCAGCATAGGAAAGGACAGGGCCTACGAGCAGTACTTC. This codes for CASIGKDRAYEQYF.

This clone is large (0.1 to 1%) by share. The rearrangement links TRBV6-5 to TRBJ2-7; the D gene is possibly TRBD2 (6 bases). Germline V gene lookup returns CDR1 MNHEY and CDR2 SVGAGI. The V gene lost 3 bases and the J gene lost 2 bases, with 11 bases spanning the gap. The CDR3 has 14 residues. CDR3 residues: CASSYRRGAYEQYF. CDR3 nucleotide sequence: TGTGCCAGCAGTTATAGGAGGGGAGCCTACGAGCAGTACTTC.

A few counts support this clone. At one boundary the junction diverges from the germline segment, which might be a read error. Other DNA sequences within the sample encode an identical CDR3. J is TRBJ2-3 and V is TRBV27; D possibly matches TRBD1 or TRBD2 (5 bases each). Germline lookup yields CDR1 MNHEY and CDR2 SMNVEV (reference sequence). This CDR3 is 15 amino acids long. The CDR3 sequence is CASSSRDRSTDTQYF. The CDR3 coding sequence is TGTGCCAGCAGTTCCAGGGACCGATCCACAGATACGCAATATTTT.

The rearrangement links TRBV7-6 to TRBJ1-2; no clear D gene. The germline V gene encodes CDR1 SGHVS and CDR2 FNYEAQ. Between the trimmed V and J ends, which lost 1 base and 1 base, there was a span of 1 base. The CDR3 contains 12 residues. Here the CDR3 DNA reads TGTGCCAGCAGCTTAGATAACTATGGCTACACCTTC. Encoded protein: CASSLDNYGYTF.

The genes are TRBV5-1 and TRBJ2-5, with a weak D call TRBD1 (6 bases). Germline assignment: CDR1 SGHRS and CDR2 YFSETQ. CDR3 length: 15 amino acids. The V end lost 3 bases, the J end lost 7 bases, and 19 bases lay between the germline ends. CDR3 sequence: CASSYEGHLGATQYF. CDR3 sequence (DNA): TGCGCCAGCAGCTATGAGGGACACCTCGGGGCGACCCAGTACTTC.

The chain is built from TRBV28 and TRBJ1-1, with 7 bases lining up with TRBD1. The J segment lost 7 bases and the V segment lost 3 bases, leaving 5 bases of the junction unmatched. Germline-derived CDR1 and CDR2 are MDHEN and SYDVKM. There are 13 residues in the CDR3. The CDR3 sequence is CASSFRDRVEAFF. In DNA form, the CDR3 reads TGTGCCAGCAGTTTCAGGGACAGAGTTGAAGCTTTCTTT.

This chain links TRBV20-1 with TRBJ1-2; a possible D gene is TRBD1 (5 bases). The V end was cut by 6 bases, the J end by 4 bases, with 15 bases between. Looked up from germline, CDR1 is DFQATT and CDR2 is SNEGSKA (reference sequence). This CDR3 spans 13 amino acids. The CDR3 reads CSAVPGLSYGYTF. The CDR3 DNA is TGCAGTGCGGTACCGGGACTATCCTATGGCTACACCTTC.

The CDR3 DNA is TGCGCCAGCAGCTTTGACGGGGGGGCCCCCGGGGAGCTGTTTTTT. It is translated as CASSFDGGAPGELFF. The chain has TRBV5-1 and TRBJ2-2, with TRBD2 matching 8 bases. V shed 2 bases, J shed 6 bases, and the junction held 6 bases outside the gene matches. Germline values: CDR1 SGHRS, CDR2 YFSETQ. The CDR3 has 15 residues. Looking up the rest from reference TRBV5-1 and TRBJ2-2 gives the full variable domain: KAGVTQTPRYLIKTRGQQVTLSCSPISGHRSVSWYQQTPGQGLQFLFEYFSETQRNKGNFPGRFSGRQFSNSRSEMNVSTLELGDSALYLCASSFDGGAPGELFFGEGSRLTVL.

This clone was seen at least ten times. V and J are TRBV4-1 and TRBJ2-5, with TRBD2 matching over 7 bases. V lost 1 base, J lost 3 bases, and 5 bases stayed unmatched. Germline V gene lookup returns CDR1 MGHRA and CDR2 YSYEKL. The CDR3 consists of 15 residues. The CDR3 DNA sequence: TGCGCCAGCAGCCAAGCGGGAGGTGGTAAAGAGACCCAGTACTTC. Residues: CASSQAGGGKETQYF.

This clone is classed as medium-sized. The CDR3 DNA reads TGTGCCAGCAGTGAGATGGGAATGAACACTGAAGCTTTCTTT. It translates to CASSEMGMNTEAFF. The rearrangement links TRBV2 to TRBJ1-1, with D hard to call. V was cut by 3 bases and J by 0 bases, with 8 bases left in between. Germline loops: CDR1 SNHLY, CDR2 FYNNEI. CDR3 length equals 14 residues.

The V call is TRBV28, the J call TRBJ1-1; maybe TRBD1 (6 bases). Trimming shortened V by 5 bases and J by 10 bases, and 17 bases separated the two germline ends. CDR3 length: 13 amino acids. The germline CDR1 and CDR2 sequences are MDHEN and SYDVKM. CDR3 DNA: TGTGCCAGCAGTCTCCCAGGGGCCGGGGGAGCTTTCTTT. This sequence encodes CASSLPGAGGAFF.

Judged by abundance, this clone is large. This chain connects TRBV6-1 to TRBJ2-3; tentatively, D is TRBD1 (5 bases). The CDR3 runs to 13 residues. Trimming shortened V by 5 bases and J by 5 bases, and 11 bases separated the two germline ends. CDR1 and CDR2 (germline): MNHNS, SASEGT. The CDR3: CASSRLGRDTQYF. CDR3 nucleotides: TGTGCCAGCAGTAGACTGGGGCGAGATACGCAGTATTTT.

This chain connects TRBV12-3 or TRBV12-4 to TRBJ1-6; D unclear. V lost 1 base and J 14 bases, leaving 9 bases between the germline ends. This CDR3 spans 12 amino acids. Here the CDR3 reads CASSLGGFALHF. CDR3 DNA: TGTGCCAGCAGTTTAGGGGGTTTCGCCCTCCACTTT.

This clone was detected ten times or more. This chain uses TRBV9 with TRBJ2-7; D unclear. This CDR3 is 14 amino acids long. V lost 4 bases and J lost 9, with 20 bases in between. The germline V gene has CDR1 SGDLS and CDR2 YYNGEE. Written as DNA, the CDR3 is TGTGCCAGCAGCCCTACAGCTATGTTACGAGGGCAGTACTTC. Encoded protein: CASSPTAMLRGQYF. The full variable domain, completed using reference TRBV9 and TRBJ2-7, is DSGVTQTPKHLITATGQRVTLRCSPRSGDLSVYWYQQSLDQGLQFLIQYYNGEERAKGNILERFSAQQFPDLHSELNLSSLELGDSALYFCASSPTAMLRGQYFGPGTRLTVT.

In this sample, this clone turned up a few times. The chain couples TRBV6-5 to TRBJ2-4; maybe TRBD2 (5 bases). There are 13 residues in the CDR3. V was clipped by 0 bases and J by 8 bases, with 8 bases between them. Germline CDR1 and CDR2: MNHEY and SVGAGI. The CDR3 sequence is CASSYSGRDIQYF. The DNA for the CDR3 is TGTGCCAGCAGTTACTCAGGGCGGGACATTCAGTACTTC.

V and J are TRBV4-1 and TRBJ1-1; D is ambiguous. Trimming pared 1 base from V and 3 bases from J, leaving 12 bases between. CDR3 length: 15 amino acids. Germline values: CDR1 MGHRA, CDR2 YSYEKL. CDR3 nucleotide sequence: TGCGCCAGCAGCCAAGGGTCCGATATGGACACTGAAGCTTTCTTT. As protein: CASSQGSDMDTEAFF.

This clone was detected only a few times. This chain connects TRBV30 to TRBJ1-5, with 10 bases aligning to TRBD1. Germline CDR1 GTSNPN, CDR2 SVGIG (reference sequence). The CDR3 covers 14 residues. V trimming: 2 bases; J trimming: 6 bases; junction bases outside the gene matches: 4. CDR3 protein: CAWSSGTGVQPQHF. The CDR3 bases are TGTGCCTGGAGTAGTGGGACAGGGGTTCAGCCCCAGCATTTT.

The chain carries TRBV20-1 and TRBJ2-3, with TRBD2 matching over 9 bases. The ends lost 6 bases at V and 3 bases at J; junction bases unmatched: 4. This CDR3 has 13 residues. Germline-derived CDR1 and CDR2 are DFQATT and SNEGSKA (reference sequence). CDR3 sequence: CSAPTSGTDTQYF. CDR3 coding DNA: TGCAGTGCCCCCACTAGCGGGACAGATACGCAGTATTTT.